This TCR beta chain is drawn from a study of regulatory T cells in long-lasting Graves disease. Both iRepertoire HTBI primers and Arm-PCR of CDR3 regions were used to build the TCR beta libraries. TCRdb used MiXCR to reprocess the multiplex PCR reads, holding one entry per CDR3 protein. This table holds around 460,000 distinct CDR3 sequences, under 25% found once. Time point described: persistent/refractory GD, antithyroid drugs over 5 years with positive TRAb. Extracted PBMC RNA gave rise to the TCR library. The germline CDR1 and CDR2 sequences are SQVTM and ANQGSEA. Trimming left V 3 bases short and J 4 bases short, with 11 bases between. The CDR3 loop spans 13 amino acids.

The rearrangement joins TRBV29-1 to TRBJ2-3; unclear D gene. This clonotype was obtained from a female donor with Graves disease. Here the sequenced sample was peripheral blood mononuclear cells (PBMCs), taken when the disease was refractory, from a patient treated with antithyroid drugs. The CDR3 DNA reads TGCAGCGTTGAGGGTAGGGTGGCAGATACGCAGTATTTT. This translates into CSVEGRVADTQYF.